The following is a T cell receptor beta chain sequence with its context. This entry is derived from a study of blood T cell repertoires in COVID-19. The overall study: Spain, Italy and the United States supplied samples that represented acute and convalescent COVID-19. Sample material is recorded as cDNA or gDNA derived from T cells, B-cell-depleted T cells, or PBMCs.

From germline, CDR1 is LNHDA and CDR2 SQIVND (reference sequence). The CDR3 is 11 residues long. The V and J ends lost 5 bases and 7 bases respectively, with 8 bases between them. In the authors' methods: How many nucleated cells were present was estimated from reference gene primer amplification. Profiled with immunoSEQ multiplex PCR; TCRdb holds only in-frame clones, not every one. From that table come the V and J calls and clone size; the DNA was used to work out D and trimming. The sample comprises more than 15,000 clones, roughly 91% of which are singletons, and 7% to 8% rests with the top ten. Sample: peripheral blood. The TCR sequence derives from a woman aged 55-75 years with active COVID-19. V gene TRBV19 combines with J gene TRBJ1-1; D unresolved. The CDR3 is CASSPGLEAFF. The CDR3 DNA sequence: TGTGCCAGTAGTCCAGGACTTGAAGCTTTCTTT.